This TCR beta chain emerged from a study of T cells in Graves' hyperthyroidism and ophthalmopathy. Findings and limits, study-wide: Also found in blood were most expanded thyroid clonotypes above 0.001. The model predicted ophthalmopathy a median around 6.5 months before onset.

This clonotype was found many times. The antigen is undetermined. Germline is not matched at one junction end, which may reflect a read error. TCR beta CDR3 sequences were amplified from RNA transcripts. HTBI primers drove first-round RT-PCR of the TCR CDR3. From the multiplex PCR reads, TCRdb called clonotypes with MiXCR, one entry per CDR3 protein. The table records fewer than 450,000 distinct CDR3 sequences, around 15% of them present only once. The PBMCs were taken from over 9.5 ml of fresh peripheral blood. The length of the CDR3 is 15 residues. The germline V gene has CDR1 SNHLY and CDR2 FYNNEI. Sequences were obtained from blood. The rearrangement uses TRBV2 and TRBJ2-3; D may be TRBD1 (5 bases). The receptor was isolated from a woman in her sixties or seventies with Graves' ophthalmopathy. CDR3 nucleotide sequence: TGTGCGAGCACCAGACAGCCCTCCGGCACAGATACGCAGTATTTT. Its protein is CASTRQPSGTDTQYF.